This T cell receptor beta chain stems from a study of blood T cell repertoires in COVID-19. The overall study: Sample material is recorded as cDNA or gDNA derived from T cells, B-cell-depleted T cells, or PBMCs.

Trimming cost V 0 bases and J 3 bases; bases outside gene matches: 6. Per the germline V gene, CDR1 is LGHNA and CDR2 is YNFKEQ. There are 17 residues in the CDR3. This clone was seen only a few times. Authors' methods: Reference gene primer amplification yielded estimated nucleated cell counts. This table comes from immunoSEQ multiplex PCR, and its TCRdb copy is limited to in-frame clones, with some not included. Clone size and the V and J calls come from that table; the DNA yielded D and trimming. The sample holds under 110,000 clones, 60% to 80% seen once. This rearrangement joins TRBV4-2 to TRBJ1-3; 9 bases align to TRBD1. Material: peripheral blood. The clonotype was recovered from a human donor with acute or convalescent COVID-19. The donor label of this sample is uncertain. The CDR3 nucleotides read TGTGCCAGCAGCCAAGACCCCGGACAGGGGATTGGAAACACCATATATTTT. It encodes CASSQDPGQGIGNTIYF.